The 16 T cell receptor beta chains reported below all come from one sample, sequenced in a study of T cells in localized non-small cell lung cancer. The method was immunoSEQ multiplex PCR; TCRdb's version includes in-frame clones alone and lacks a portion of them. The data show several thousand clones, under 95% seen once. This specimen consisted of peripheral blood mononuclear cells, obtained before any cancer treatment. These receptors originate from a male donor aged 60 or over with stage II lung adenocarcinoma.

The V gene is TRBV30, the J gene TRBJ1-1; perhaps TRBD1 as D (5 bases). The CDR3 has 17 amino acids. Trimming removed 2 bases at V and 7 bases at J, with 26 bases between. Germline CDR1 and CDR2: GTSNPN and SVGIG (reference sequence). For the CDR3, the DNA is TGTGCCTGGAGTCATAAGCGGGGGGGAGGTCCTCTAGGTGAAGCTTTCTTT. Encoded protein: CAWSHKRGGGPLGEAFF. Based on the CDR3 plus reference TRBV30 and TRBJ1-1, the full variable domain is SQTIHQWPATLVQPVGSPLSLECTVEGTSNPNLYWYRQAAGRGLQLLFYSVGIGQISSEVPQNLSASRPQDRQFILSSKKLLLSDSGFYLCAWSHKRGGGPLGEAFFGQGTRLTVV.

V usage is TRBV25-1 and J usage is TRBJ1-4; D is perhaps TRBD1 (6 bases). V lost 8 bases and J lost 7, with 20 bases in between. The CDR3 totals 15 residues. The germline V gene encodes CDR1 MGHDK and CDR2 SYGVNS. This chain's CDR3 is CASSPSFPGAEKLFF. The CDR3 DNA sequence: TGTGCCAGCTCCCCCTCGTTTCCAGGGGCTGAAAAACTGTTTTTT.

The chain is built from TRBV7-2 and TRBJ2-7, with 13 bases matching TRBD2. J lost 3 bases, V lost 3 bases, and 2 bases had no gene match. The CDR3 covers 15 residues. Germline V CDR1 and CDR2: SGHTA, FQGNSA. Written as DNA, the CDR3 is TGTGCCAGCAGCTTGGGGACTAGCGGGATCTACGAGCAGTACTTC. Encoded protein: CASSLGTSGIYEQYF.

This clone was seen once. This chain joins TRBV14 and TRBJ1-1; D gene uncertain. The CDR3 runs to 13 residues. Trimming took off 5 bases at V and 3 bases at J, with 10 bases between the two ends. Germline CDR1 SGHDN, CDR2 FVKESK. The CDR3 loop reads CASSWTLDTEAFF. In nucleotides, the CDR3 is TGTGCCAGCAGCTGGACCCTTGACACTGAAGCTTTCTTT. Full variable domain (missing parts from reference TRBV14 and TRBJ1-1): EAGVTQFPSHSVIEKGQTVTLRCDPISGHDNLYWYRRVMGKEIKFLLHFVKESKQDESGMPNNRFLAERTGGTYSTLKVQPAELEDSGVYFCASSWTLDTEAFFGQGTRLTVV.

CDR3 sequence reads: CASSLGSRGPNEQFF. The CDR3 DNA reads TGTGCCAGCAGCTTGGGGAGTAGGGGCCCCAATGAGCAGTTCTTC. This chain joins TRBV5-4 and TRBJ2-1; a weak D match, TRBD1 (5 bases). Trimming took off 0 bases at V and 6 bases at J, with 13 bases between the two ends. Germline loops: CDR1 SGHNT, CDR2 YYREEE (reference sequence). The length of the CDR3 is 15 residues.

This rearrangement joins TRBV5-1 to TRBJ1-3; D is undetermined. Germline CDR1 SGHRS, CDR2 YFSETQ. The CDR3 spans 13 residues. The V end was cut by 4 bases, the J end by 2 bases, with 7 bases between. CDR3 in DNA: TGCGCCAGCAGCCTACTACCTGGAAACACCATATATTTT. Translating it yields CASSLLPGNTIYF.

CDR3 protein: CASVGGGKAEAFF. The CDR3 nucleotides are TGTGCCAGCGTGGGGGGGGGAAAGGCTGAAGCTTTCTTT. The chain uses TRBV2 and TRBJ1-1; possibly TRBD1 for D (5 bases). Trimming took 8 bases from V and 6 from J, leaving 16 bases between them. The CDR3 extends over 13 amino acids. Germline V CDR1 and CDR2: SNHLY, FYNNEI.

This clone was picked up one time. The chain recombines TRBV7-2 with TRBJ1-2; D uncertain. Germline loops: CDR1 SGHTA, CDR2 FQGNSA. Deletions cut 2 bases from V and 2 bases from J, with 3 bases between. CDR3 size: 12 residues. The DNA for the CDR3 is TGTGCCAGCAGCTTACCGAACTATGGCTACACCTTC. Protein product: CASSLPNYGYTF.

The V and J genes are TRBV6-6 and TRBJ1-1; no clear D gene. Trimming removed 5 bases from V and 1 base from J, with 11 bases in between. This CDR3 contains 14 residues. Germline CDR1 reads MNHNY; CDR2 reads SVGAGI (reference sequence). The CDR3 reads CASSHTLGNTEAFF. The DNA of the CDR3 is TGTGCCAGCAGTCACACCCTGGGGAACACTGAAGCTTTCTTT.

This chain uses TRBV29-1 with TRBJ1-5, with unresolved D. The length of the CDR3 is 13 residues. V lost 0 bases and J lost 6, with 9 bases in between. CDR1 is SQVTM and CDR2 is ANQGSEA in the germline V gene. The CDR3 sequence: CSVEEGQFQPQHF. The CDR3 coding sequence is TGCAGCGTTGAAGAAGGCCAGTTTCAGCCCCAGCATTTT.

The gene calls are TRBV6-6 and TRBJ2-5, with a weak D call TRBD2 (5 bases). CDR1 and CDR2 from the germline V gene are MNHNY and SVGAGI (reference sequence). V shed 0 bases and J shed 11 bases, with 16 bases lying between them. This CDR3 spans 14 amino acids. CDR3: CASSYSLGTGRQYF. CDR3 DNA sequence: TGTGCCAGCAGTTACTCGTTAGGAACGGGGAGACAGTACTTC.

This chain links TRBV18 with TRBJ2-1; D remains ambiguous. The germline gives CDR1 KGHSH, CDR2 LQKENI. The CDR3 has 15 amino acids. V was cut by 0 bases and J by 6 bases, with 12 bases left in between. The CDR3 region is CASSPPNLEGNEQFF. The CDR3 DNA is TGTGCCAGCTCACCACCCAACCTGGAAGGCAATGAGCAGTTCTTC.

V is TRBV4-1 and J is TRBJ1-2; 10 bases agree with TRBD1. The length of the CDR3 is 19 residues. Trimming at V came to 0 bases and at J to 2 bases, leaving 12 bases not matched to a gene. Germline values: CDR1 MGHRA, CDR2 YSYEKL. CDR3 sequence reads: CASSQDRDPRTGGNYGYTF. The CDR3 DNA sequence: TGCGCCAGCAGCCAAGATCGGGACCCCAGGACAGGGGGGAACTATGGCTACACCTTC.

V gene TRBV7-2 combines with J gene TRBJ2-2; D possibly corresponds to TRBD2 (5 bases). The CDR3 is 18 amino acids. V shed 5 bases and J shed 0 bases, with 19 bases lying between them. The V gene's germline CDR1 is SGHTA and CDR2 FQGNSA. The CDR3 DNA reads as TGTGCCAGCAGCCCGAAGAGGGTTCCAGGTACGAACACCGGGGAGCTGTTTTTT. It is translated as CASSPKRVPGTNTGELFF.

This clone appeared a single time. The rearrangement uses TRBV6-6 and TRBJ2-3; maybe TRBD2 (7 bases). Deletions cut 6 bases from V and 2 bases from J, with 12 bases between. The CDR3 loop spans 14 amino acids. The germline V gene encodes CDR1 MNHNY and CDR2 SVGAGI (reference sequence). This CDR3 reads CASSLGGATDTQYF. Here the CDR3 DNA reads TGTGCCAGCAGCCTAGGGGGGGCCACAGATACGCAGTATTTT.

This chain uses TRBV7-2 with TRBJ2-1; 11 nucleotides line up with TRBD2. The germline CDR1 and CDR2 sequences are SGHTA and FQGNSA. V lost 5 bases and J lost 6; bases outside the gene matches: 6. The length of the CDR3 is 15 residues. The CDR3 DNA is TGTGCCAGCAGCCGTAGCGGGGGGGCCTCCAATGAGCAGTTCTTC. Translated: CASSRSGGASNEQFF. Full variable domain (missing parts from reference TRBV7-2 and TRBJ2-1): GAGVSQSPSNKVTEKGKDVELRCDPISGHTALYWYRQSLGQGLEFLIYFQGNSAPDKSGLPSDRFSAERTGGSVSTLTIQRTQQEDSAVYLCASSRSGGASNEQFFGPGTRLTVL.